The source of this TCR beta chain is a study of spatial heterogeneity in lung cancer. Turning to the study itself: Sequence detection consistently recorded a greater number of beta-chain than alpha-chain sequences. Study outcomes and limitations: In blood, ubiquitous expanded tumor TCRs appeared more at resection than follow-up.

TCRdb re-analysed the 5' RACE reads in MiXCR, keeping a single row per CDR3 protein. The sample has tens of thousands of distinct CDR3 sequences; roughly 12% are singletons. Remarks on this clonotype: The antigen remains unidentified.

Time point defined: sample taken at primary tumor resection. Unsorted samples of tumor, nontumor lung or frozen PBMC had their whole RNA sequenced. The source material was PBMCs, sampled at surgery. The sequence derives from a male donor with early-stage non-small cell lung cancer.

The CDR3 nucleotides read TGTGCCAGCAGCTTAGGGGAGGTGCGGGATGTCAATGAGCAGTTCTTC. It is translated as CASSLGEVRDVNEQFF. The chain combines TRBV11-2 with TRBJ2-1, with a tentative D call TRBD2 (6 bases). The V and J ends lost 1 base and 6 bases respectively, with 16 bases between them. Germline loops: CDR1 SGHAT, CDR2 FQNNGV. CDR3 length equals 16 residues.